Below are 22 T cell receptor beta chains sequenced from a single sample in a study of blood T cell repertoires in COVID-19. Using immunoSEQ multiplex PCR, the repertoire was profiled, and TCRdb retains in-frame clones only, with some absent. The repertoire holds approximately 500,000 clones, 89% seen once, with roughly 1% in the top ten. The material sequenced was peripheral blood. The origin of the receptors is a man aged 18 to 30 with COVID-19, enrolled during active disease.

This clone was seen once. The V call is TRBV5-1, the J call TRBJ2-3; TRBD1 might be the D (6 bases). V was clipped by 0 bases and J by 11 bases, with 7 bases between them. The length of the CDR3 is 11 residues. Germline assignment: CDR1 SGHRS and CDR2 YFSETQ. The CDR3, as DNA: TGCGCCAGCAGCTTGGAGGACAGGCAGTATTTT. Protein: CASSLEDRQYF.

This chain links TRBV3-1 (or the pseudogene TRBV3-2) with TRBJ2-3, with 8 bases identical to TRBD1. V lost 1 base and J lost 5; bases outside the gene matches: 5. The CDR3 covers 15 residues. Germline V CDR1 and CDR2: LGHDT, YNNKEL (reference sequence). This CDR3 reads CASSQVQGAVDTQYF. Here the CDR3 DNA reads TGTGCCAGCAGCCAAGTGCAGGGGGCTGTAGATACGCAGTATTTT.

CDR3 DNA sequence: TGCAGCGCTTCCTTCGGGACAGGCTATGGCTACACCTTC. It is translated as CSASFGTGYGYTF. The chain uses TRBV29-1 and TRBJ1-2; 8 nucleotides agree with TRBD1. Germline lookup yields CDR1 SQVTM and CDR2 ANQGSEA. Trimming removed 7 bases from V and 4 bases from J; junction bases left unmatched: 8. This CDR3 comprises 13 residues.

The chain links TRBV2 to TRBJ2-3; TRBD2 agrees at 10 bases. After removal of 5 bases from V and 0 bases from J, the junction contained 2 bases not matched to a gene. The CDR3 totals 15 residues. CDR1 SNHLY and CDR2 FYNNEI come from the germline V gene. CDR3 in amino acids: CASSTGLASTDTQYF. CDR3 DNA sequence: TGTGCCAGCAGTACGGGACTAGCGAGCACAGATACGCAGTATTTT.

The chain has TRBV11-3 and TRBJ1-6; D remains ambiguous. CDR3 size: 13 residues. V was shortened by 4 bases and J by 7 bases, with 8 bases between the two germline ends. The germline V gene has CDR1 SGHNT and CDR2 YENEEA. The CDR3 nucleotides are TGTGCCAGCAGCTACATTACCAATTCACCCCTCCACTTT. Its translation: CASSYITNSPLHF.

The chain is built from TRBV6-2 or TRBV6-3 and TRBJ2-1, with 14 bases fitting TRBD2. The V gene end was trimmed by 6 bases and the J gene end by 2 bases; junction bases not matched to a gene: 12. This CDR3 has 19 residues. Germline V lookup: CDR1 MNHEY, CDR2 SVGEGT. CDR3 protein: CASSDSGLAGVAAYNEQFF. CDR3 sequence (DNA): TGTGCCAGCAGCGACTCGGGACTAGCGGGAGTAGCCGCCTACAATGAGCAGTTCTTC.

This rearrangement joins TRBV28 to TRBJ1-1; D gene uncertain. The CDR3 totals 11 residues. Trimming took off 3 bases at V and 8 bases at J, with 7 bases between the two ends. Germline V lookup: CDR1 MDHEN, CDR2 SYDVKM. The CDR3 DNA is TGTGCCAGCAGTTTGTCGGGAGAAGCTTTCTTT. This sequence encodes CASSLSGEAFF.

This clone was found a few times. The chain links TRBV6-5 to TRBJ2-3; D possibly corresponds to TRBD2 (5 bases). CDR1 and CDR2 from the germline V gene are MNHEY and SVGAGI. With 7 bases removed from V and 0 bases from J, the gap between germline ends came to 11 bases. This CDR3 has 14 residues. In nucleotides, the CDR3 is TGTGCCAGCAACCAGAGGACTAGCACAGATACGCAGTATTTT. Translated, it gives CASNQRTSTDTQYF.

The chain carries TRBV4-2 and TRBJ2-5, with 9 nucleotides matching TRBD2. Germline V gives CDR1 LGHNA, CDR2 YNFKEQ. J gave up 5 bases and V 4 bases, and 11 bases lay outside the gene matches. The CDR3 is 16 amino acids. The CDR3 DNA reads TGTGCCAGCAGCCGGGCGGTCCAGGGGACTAGCGAGACCCAGTACTTC. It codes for CASSRAVQGTSETQYF.

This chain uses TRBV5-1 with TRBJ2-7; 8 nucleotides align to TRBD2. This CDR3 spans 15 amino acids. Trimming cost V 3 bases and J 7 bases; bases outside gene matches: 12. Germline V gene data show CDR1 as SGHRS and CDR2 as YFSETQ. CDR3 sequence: CASSWGAGGGREQYF. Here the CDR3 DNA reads TGCGCCAGCAGCTGGGGGGCAGGCGGGGGGCGGGAGCAGTACTTC.

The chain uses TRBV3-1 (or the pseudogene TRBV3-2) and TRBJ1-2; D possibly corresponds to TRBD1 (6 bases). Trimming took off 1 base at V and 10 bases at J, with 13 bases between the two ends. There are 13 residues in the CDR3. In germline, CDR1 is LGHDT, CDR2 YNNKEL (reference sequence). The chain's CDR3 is CASSQGTGSAYTF. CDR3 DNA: TGTGCCAGCAGCCAAGGTACAGGGTCGGCCTACACCTTC.

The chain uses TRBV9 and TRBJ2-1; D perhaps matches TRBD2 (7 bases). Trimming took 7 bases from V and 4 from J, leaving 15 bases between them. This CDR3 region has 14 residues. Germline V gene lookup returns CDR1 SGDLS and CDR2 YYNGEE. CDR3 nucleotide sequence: TGTGCCAGCGAGAGGGGGGGCAGTTACAATGAGCAGTTCTTC. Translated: CASERGGSYNEQFF. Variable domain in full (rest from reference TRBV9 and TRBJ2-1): DSGVTQTPKHLITATGQRVTLRCSPRSGDLSVYWYQQSLDQGLQFLIQYYNGEERAKGNILERFSAQQFPDLHSELNLSSLELGDSALYFCASERGGSYNEQFFGPGTRLTVL.

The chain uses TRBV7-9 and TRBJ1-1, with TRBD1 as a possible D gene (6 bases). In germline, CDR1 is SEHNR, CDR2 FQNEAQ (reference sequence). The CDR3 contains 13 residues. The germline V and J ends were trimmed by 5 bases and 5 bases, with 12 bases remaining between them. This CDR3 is CASSLGDITEAFF. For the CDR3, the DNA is TGTGCCAGCAGCCTCGGGGACATAACTGAAGCTTTCTTT. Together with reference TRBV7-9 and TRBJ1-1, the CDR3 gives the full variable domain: DTGVSQNPRHKITKRGQNVTFRCDPISEHNRLYWYRQTLGQGPEFLTYFQNEAQLEKSRLLSDRFSAERPKGSFSTLEIQRTEQGDSAMYLCASSLGDITEAFFGQGTRLTVV.

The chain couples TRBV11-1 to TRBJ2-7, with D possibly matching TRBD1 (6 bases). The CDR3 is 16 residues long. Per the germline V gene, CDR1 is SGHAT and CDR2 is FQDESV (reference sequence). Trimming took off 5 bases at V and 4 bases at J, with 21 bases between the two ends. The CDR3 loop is CASSVSGELILYEQYF. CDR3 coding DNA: TGTGCCAGCAGCGTATCAGGGGAGTTAATTTTATACGAGCAGTACTTC.

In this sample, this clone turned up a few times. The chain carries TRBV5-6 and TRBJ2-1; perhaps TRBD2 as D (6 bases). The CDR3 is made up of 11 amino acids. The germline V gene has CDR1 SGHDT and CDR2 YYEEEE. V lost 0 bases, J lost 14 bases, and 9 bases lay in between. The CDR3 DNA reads TGTGCCAGCAGCTTGGGCCGGAGGGAGTTCTTC. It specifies CASSLGRREFF.

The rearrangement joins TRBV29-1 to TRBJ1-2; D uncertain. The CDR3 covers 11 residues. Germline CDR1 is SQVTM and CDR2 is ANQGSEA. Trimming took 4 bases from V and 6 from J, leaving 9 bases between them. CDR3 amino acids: CSVARSDGYTF. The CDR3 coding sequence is TGCAGCGTTGCACGGTCGGATGGCTACACCTTC.

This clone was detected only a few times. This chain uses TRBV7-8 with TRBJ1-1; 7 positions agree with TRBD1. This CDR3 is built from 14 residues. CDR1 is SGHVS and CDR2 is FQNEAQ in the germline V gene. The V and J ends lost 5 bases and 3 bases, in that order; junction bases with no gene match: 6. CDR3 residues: CASSLTGLDTEAFF. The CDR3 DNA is TGTGCCAGCAGCCTGACAGGGTTGGACACTGAAGCTTTCTTT.

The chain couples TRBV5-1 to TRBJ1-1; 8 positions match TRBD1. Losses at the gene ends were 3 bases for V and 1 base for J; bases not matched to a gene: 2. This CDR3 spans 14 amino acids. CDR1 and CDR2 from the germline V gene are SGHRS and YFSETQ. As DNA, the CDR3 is TGCGCCAGCAGCTCGACAGGGGCGAACACTGAAGCTTTCTTT. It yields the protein CASSSTGANTEAFF.

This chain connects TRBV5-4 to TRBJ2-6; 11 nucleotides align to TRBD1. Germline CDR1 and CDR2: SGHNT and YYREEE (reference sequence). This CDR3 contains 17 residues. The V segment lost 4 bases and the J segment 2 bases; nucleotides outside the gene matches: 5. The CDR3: CASSPGTGGTGANVLTF. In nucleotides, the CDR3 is TGTGCCAGCAGCCCAGGGACAGGGGGGACTGGGGCCAACGTCCTGACTTTC.

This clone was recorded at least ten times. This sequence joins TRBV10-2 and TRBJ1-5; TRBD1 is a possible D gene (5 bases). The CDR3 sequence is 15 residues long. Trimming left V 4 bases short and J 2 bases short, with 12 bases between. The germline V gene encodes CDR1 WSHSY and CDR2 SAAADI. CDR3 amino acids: CASSVGGGGNQPQHF. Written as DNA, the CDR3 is TGCGCCAGCAGTGTGGGGGGTGGAGGCAATCAGCCCCAGCATTTT.

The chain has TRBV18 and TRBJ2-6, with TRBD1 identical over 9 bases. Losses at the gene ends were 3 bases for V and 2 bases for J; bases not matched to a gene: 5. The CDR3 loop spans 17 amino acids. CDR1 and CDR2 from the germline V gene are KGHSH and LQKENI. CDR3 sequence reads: CASSPRDRETGANVLTF. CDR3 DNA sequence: TGTGCCAGCTCACCGAGGGACAGGGAGACTGGGGCCAACGTCCTGACTTTC. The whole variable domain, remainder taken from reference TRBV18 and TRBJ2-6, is NAGVMQNPRHLVRRRGQEARLRCSPMKGHSHVYWYRQLPEEGLKFMVYLQKENIIDESGMPKERFSAEFPKEGPSILRIQQVVRGDSAAYFCASSPRDRETGANVLTFGAGSRLTVL.

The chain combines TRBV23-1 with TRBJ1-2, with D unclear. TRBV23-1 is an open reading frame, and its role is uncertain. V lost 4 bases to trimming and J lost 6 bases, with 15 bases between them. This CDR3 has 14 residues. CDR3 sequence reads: CASSRNVPTDGYTF. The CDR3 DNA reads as TGCGCCAGCAGTCGAAACGTCCCGACTGATGGCTACACCTTC.